This TCR beta chain was identified during a study of beta chain features in type 1 diabetes (dated by TCRdb to 2016 to 2018). Background for the entire study: Mean age, gender distribution, total cell number and subset yield were not different between patients and healthy donors. In the study, TCRB repertoires of sorted circulating CD4+ T cell subsets from recently diagnosed type 1 diabetes patients were compared with those of matched healthy donors. A total of about 99,000,000 sorted cells were examined across all samples, and RNA yield correlated strongly with the number of cells per subset. Regulatory and stem cell-like memory subsets were obtained from only 8 patients and roughly eight healthy donors, while naive and central memory subsets were obtained from all 28 donors. What the work shows at the level of the full study, not this receptor alone: Because cDNA was sequenced instead of genomic DNA, activated cells with high expression could be over-represented, although the groups did not differ in activation or CD3 levels. Shorter templates might be favored by PCR, yet because patient and control samples were amplified and corrected together, any such skew would affect both groups equally. At VDJ recombination sites, patients with type 1 diabetes made fewer insertions and deleted more nucleotides, a pattern implying thymic rearrangement abnormalities. The naive, central memory and regulatory TCRB repertoires appeared to resemble one another more closely among patients than among healthy donors. Because small numbers of individuals were included in the HLA sub-analyses, any influence of HLA type on TCRB rearrangement was left unresolved. In all four CD4+ subsets, TCRB CDR3 length was moderately but significantly shorter in type 1 diabetes patients.

The entire amount of isolated RNA was reverse transcribed using the High Capacity cDNA Reverse Transcription Kit, so the sequenced TCRB transcripts were expressed ones. Naive, central memory and regulatory T cell samples underwent deep immunoSEQ sequencing, averaging approximately 3.5 million total reads per sample. Sorted cells were lysed in RLT buffer, and RNA was extracted using DNase-treated RNeasy Micro or Mini kits according to cell number. To prevent cross-contamination, every cell subset was processed on its own, while patient and healthy donor samples were processed together. TCRB sequences were amplified from cDNA with the immunoSEQ multiplex PCR, producing 87-bp fragments spanning the CDR3 region. Amplicons were sequenced on the Illumina HiSeq platform. Processing in the source paper ran as follows. Synthetic template baselines were used to correct PCR bias computationally, reads within Hamming distance 2 were collapsed, and singletons that could not be merged were discarded. Reads were aligned against IMGT to assign V, D and J genes, CDR3 length and insertions or deletions at six rearrangement sites. Within each subset, clonotype counts were normalized to sorted cell number, after which true diversity and Gini coefficients were computed with the tcR R package. Repertoire sharing was quantified using the overlap coefficient calculated on TCRB nucleotide sequences. Out-of-frame TCRB sequences from naive cells were analyzed as a proxy for the pre-selection repertoire. TCRdb limited this immuneACCESS table to in-frame rearrangements with V and J called. A share of clones is missing; checked studies link under half to unresolved V genes, and the rest is unexplained. From that table come the V and J calls and clone size; the DNA was used to work out D and trimming. Here the sample has around 250,000 clones; around 21% occur a single time. Of the sample, more than 0.025% is held by the ten largest clones.

CDR1 is given as MDHEN and CDR2 as SYDVKM, both from the germline V gene. V lost 2 bases and J lost 0 bases; the stretch between them is 11 bases long. Spanning cysteine to phenylalanine, the CDR3 consists of 17 amino acids. Kept here is only the CDR3 DNA, which spans 51 bases and is read in frame from base 1. Each donor gave one peripheral blood draw, averaging roughly 0.11 L, which was collected into heparinised tubes. Naive, central memory, regulatory and stem cell-like memory CD4+ T cells were sorted on a BD FACSAria II using a panel including CD45RO, CCR7, CD25, CD127, CD95 and CD27. All sorted populations exceeded 98% purity. Right away, PBMCs were isolated by Lymphoprep density gradient centrifugation and were stained directly, with no culture step. Samples were stained and sorted in pairs, with one healthy donor and one patient per experiment, so that batch effects were minimized. Notes on this clone: Its antigen is currently not known. No base-level quality is on record; no much larger clone is a single base apart.

Source material: naive CD4+ T cells from blood. The sample's cell subset or site label, in plain terms: true naive CD4+ T cells. This receptor was obtained from a woman aged 40-49 years with type 1 diabetes. The chain links TRBV28 with TRBJ2-6, and the D gene may be TRBD1, 5 bases matching. The bases are TGTGCCAGCAGTTTAACAAGACAGAGCTCTGGGGCCAACGTCCTGACTTTC. This yields the protein CASSLTRQSSGANVLTF. The entire variable domain, with the stretches around the CDR3 drawn from the reference TRBV28 and TRBJ2-6 proteins, is DVKVTQSSRYLVKRTGEKVFLECVQDMDHENMFWYRQDPGLGLRLIYFSYDVKMKEKGDIPEGYSVSREKKERFSLILESASTNQTSMYLCASSLTRQSSGANVLTFGAGSRLTVL.